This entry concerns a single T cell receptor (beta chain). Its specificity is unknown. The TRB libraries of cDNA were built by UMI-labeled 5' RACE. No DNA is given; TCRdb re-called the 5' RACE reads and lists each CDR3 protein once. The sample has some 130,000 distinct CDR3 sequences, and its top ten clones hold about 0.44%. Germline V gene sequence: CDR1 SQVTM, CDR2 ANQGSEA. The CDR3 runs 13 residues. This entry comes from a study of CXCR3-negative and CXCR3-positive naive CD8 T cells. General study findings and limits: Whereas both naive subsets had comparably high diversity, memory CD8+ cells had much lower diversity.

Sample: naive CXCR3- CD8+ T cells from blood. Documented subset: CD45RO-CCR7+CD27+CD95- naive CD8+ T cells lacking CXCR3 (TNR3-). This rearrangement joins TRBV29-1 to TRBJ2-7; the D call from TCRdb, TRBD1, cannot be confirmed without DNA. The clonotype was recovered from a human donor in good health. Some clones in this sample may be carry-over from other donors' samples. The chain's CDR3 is CSVAKDRVYEQYF.